The subject of this entry is one T cell receptor (beta chain). Its specificity is not known. V was shortened by 0 bases and J by 6 bases, with 16 bases between the two germline ends. This CDR3 spans 16 amino acids. Germline V gene sequence: CDR1 LNHNV, CDR2 YYDKDF (reference sequence). The sample originates from a study of OX40 agonist ivuxolimab in advanced cancers. Whole-study context: Previous treatment with anti-PD-1, anti-PD-L1 or anti-CTLA-4 therapy was allowed; 40% had received some.

Broader study findings: Clonal expansion by week 6 occurred in CD4+ and CD8+ blood T cells (at 0.1 to 3.0 mg/kg).

Patients with a history of autoimmune disease or on systemic immunosuppression were excluded. The method was immunoSEQ multiplex PCR; TCRdb's version includes in-frame clones alone and lacks a portion of them. The sample holds 25,000 to 35,000 clones; roughly 83% are singletons and the top ten take around a fifth. J is TRBJ2-3 and V is TRBV15; D tentatively reads TRBD1 or TRBD2 (5 bases each). The source was CD4+ or CD8+ T cells sorted from blood, collected in a trial of the OX40 agonist ivuxolimab. The sequence came from an adult with an advanced solid tumor such as melanoma, head and neck, liver or kidney cancer. The DNA of the CDR3 is TGTGCCACCAGCAGAGATCGGGGACCATTAGGGGATACGCAGTATTTT. Translated, it gives CATSRDRGPLGDTQYF.